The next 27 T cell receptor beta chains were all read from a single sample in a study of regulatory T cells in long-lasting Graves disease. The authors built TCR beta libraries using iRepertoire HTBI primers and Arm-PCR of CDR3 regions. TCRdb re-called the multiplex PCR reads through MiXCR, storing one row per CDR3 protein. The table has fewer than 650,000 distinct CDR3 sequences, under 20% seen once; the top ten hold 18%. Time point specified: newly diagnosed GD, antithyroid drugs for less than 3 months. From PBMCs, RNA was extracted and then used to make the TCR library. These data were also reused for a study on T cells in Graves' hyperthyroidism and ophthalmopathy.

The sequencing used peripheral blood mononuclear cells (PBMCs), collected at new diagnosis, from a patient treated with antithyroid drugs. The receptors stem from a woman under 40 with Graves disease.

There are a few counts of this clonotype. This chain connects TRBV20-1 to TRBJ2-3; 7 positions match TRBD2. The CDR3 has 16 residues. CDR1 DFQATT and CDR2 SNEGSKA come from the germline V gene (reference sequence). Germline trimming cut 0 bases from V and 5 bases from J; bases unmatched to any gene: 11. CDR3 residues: CSARDPGRLAIDTQYF. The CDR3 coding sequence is TGCAGTGCTAGAGATCCGGGGAGACTAGCAATAGATACGCAGTATTTT.

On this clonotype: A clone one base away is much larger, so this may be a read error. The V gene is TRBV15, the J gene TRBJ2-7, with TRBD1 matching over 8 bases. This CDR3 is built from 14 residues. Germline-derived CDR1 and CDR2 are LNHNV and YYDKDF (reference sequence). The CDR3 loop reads CATNRGTGAYEQYF. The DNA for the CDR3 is TGTGCCACCAACAGAGGGACAGGAGCCTACGAGCAGTACTTC.

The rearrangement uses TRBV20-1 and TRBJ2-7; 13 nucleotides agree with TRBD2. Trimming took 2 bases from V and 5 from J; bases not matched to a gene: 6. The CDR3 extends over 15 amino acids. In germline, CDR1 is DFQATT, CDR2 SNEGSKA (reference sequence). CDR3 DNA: TGCAGTGCTAGAAGGACTAGCGGGAGAGGGGACGAGCAGTACTTC. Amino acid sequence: CSARRTSGRGDEQYF.

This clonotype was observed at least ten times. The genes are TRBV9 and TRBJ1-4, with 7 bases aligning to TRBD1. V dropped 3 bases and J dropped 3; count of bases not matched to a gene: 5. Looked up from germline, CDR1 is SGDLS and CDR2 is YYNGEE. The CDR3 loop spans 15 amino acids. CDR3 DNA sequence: TGTGCCAGCAGCGAGACGACAGGGCCTAATGAAAAACTGTTTTTT. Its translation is CASSETTGPNEKLFF. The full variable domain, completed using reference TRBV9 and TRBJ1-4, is DSGVTQTPKHLITATGQRVTLRCSPRSGDLSVYWYQQSLDQGLQFLIQYYNGEERAKGNILERFSAQQFPDLHSELNLSSLELGDSALYFCASSETTGPNEKLFFGSGTQLSVL.

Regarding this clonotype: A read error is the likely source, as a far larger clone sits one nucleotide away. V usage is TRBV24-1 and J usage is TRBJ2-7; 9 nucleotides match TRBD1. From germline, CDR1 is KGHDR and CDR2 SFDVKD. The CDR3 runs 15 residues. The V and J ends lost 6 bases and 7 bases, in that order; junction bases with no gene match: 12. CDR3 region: CATSKRDRAYNEQYF. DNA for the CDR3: TGTGCCACCAGTAAAAGGGACAGGGCGTACAATGAGCAGTACTTC.

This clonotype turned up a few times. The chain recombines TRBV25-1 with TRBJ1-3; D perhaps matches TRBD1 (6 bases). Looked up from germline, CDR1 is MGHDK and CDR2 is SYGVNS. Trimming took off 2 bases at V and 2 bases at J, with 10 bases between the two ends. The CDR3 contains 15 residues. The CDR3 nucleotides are TGTGCCAGCAGTGAACTGGGGGGCACTGGAAACACCATATATTTT. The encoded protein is CASSELGGTGNTIYF.

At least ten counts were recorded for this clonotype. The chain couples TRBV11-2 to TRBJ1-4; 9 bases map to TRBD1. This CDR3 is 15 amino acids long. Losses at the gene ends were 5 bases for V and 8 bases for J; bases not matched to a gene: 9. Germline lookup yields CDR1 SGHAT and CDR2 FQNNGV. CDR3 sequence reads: CASSPGTGLGEKLFF. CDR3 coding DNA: TGTGCCAGCAGCCCAGGGACAGGGTTGGGGGAAAAACTGTTTTTT. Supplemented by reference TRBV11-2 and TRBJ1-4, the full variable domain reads EAGVAQSPRYKIIEKRQSVAFWCNPISGHATLYWYQQILGQGPKLLIQFQNNGVVDDSQLPKDRFSAERLKGVDSTLKIQPAKLEDSAVYLCASSPGTGLGEKLFFGSGTQLSVL.

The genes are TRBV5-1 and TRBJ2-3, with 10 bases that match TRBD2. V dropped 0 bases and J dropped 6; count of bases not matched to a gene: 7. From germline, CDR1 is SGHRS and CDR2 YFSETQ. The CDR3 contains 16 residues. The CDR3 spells CASSLALAGEGDTQYF. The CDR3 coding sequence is TGCGCCAGCAGCTTGGCGCTAGCGGGGGAGGGGGATACGCAGTATTTT.

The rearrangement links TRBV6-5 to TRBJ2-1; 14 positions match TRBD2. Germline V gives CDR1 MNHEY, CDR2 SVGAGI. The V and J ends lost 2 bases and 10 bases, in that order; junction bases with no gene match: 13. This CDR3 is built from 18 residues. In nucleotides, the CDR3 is TGTGCCAGCAGTTACCCTCCTCTGACTAGCGGGAGGGCCCAGGAGCAGTTCTTC. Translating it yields CASSYPPLTSGRAQEQFF.

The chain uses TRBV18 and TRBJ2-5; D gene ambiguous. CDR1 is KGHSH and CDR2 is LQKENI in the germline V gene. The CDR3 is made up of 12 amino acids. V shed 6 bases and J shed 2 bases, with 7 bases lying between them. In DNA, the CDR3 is TGTGCCAGCTCGGTCAGACAAGAGACCCAGTACTTC. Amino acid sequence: CASSVRQETQYF.

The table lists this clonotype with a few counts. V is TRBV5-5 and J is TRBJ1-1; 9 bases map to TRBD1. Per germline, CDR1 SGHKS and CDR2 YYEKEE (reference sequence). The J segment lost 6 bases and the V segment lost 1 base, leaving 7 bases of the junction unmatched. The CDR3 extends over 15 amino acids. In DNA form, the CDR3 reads TGTGCCAGCAGCTTGAGGGACAGGGATATCCCTGAAGCTTTCTTT. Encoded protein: CASSLRDRDIPEAFF.

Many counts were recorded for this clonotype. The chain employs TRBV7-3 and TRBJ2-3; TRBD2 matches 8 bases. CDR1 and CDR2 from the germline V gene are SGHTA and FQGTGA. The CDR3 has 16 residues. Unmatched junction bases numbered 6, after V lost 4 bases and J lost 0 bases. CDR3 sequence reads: CASSYLPSGSTDTQYF. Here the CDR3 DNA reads TGTGCCAGCAGCTACCTCCCTAGCGGGAGCACAGATACGCAGTATTTT.

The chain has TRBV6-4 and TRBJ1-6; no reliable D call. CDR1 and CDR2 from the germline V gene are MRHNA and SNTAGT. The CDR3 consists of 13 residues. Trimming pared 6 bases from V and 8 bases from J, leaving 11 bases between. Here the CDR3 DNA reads TGTGCCAGCAGCGGAGGGCGGGATTCACCCCTCCACTTT. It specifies CASSGGRDSPLHF.

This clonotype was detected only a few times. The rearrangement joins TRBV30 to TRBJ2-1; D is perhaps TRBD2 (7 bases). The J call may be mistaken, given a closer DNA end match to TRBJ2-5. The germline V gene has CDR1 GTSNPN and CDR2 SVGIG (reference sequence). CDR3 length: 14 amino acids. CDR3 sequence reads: CAWSSGGFSGTQYF. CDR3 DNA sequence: TGTGCCTGGAGTTCGGGGGGCTTCTCCGGGACCCAGTACTTC.

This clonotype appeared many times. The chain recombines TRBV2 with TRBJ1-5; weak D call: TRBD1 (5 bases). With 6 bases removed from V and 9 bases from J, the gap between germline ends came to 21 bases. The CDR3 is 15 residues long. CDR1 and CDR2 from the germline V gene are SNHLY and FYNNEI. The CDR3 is CASSVGTASERPQHF. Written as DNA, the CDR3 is TGTGCCAGCAGCGTGGGGACCGCCTCTGAGCGGCCCCAGCATTTT.

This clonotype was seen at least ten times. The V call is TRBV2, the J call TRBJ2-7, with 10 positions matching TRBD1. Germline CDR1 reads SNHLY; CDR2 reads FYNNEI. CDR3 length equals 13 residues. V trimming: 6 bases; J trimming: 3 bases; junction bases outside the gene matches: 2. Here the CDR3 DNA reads TGTGCCAGCAGCGGGACAGGGGACTACGAGCAGTACTTC. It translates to CASSGTGDYEQYF. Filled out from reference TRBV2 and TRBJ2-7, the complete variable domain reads EPEVTQTPSHQVTQMGQEVILRCVPISNHLYFYWYRQILGQKVEFLVSFYNNEISEKSEIFDDQFSVERPDGSNFTLKIRSTKLEDSAMYFCASSGTGDYEQYFGPGTRLTVT.

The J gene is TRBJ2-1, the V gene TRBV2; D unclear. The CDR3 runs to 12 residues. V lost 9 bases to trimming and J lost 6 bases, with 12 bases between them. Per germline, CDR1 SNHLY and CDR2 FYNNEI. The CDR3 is CASLASPNEQFF. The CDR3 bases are TGTGCCAGTCTTGCTAGTCCCAATGAGCAGTTCTTC.

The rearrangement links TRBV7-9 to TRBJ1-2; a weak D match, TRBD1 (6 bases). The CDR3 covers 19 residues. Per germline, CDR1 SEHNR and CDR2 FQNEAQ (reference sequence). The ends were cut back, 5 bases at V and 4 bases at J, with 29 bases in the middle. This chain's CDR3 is CASSHPDPGPQGLVYGYTF. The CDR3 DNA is TGTGCCAGCAGCCACCCCGACCCTGGCCCGCAGGGGCTGGTCTATGGCTACACCTTC.

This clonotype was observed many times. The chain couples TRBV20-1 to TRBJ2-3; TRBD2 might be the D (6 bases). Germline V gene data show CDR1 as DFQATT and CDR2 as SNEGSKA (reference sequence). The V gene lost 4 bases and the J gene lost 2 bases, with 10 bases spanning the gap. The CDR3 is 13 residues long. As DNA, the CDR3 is TGCAGTGCTACTGGCGGGAACACAGATACGCAGTATTTT. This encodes CSATGGNTDTQYF.

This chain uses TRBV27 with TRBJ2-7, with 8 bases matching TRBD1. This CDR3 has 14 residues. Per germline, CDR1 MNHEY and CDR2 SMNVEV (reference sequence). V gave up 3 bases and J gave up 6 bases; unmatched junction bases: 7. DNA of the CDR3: TGTGCCAGCAGTTTGGGATCAGGGGGCACCGAGCAGTACTTC. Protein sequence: CASSLGSGGTEQYF.

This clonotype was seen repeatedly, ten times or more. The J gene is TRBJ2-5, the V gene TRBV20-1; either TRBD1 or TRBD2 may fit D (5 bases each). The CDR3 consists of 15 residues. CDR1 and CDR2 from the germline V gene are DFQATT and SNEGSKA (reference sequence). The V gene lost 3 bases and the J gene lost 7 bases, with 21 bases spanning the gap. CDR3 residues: CSASNPAQGARTQYF. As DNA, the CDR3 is TGCAGTGCTAGCAACCCAGCCCAGGGAGCTCGGACCCAGTACTTC.

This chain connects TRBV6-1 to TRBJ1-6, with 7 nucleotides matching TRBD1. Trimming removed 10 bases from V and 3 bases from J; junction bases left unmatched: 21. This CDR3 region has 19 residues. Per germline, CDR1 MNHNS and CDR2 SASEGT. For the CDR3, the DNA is TGTGCCACCCGGAAAGGGACAGAAACACTCGGCGTCTATAATTCACCCCTCCACTTT. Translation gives CATRKGTETLGVYNSPLHF.

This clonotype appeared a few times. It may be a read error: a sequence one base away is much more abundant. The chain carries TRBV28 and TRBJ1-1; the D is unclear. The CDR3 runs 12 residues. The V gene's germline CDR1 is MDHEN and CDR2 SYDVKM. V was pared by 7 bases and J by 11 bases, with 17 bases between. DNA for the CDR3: TGTGCCAGCAATACCACCACCGGAGGGGCTTTCTTT. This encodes CASNTTTGGAFF.

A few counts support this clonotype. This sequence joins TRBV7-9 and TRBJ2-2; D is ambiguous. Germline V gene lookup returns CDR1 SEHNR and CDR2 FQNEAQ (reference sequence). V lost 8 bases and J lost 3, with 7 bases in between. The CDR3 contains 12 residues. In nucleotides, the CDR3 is TGTGCCAGCGCCCCGGACACCGGGGAGCTGTTTTTT. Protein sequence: CASAPDTGELFF.

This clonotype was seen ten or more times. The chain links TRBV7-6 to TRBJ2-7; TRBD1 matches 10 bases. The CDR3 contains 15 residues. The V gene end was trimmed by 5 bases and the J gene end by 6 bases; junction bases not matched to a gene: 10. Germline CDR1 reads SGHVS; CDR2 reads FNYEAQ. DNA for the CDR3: TGTGCCAGCAGCACCGCCGGGACAGGGGTCTCCGAGCAGTACTTC. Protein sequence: CASSTAGTGVSEQYF.

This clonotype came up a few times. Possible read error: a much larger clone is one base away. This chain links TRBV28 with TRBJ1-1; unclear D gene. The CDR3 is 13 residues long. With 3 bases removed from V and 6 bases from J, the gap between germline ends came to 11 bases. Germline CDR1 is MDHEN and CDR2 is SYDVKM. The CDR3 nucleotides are TGTGCCAGCAGTTTCGCCGAGAAGGCTGAAGCTTTCTTT. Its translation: CASSFAEKAEAFF.

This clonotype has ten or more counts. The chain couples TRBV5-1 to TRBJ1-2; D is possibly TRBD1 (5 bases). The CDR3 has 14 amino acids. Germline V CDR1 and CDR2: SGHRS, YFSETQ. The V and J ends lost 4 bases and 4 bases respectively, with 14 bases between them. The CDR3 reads CASSADSQFYGYTF. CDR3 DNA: TGCGCCAGCAGCGCCGACAGCCAATTCTATGGCTACACCTTC.